The next 8 T cell receptor beta chains were all read from a single sample in a study of PD-1 blockade in classical Hodgkin lymphoma. Only in-frame clones appear in the TCRdb table, and some are missing; sequencing was by immunoSEQ multiplex PCR. The sample has about 150,000 clones, approximately 80% seen once. Every patient was affected by relapse after autologous stem cell transplantation, while exposure to brentuximab vedotin was not uniform. This specimen was peripheral blood mononuclear cells (PBMCs), taken before the second cycle of nivolumab. These receptors came from a human donor with classical Hodgkin lymphoma.

The chain uses TRBV9 and TRBJ2-2; 7 nucleotides agree with TRBD2. V trimming: 2 bases; J trimming: 3 bases; junction bases outside the gene matches: 4. Germline loops: CDR1 SGDLS, CDR2 YYNGEE. This CDR3 contains 15 residues. The CDR3 is CASSVVAGDTGELFF. CDR3 nucleotides: TGTGCCAGCAGCGTGGTGGCGGGGGACACCGGGGAGCTGTTTTTT.

The chain combines TRBV5-4 with TRBJ2-3; 7 nucleotides line up with TRBD2. This CDR3 has 15 residues. The ends lost 0 bases at V and 1 base at J; junction bases unmatched: 2. Germline V CDR1 and CDR2: SGHNT, YYREEE (reference sequence). The CDR3: CASSLGLAGTDTQYF. The CDR3, as DNA: TGTGCCAGCAGCTTGGGCCTAGCGGGCACAGATACGCAGTATTTT.

Only one count was recorded for this clone. CDR3 bases: TGTGCCAGCAGCTTGTGGGGTAAATTATCCAGCTACGAGCAGTACTTC. Protein sequence: CASSLWGKLSSYEQYF. This chain uses TRBV11-3 with TRBJ2-7; D not certain. Germline loops: CDR1 SGHNT, CDR2 YENEEA. The CDR3 spans 16 residues. V dropped 3 bases and J dropped 3 bases, with 18 bases sitting between them.

The CDR3 loop reads CASSLSSGTGVGYTF. CDR3 nucleotide sequence: TGTGCCAGCAGTTTATCCTCCGGGACAGGGGTAGGCTACACCTTC. The gene calls are TRBV27 and TRBJ1-2, with TRBD1 matching 10 bases. CDR1 is MNHEY, CDR2 SMNVEV, per germline (reference sequence). The CDR3 is made up of 15 amino acids. V trimming: 0 bases; J trimming: 8 bases; junction bases outside the gene matches: 6.

V is TRBV7-8 and J is TRBJ2-7; no clear D gene. This CDR3 is 15 amino acids long. Trimming pared 3 bases from V and 3 bases from J, leaving 15 bases between. Germline lookup yields CDR1 SGHVS and CDR2 FQNEAQ. The CDR3 loop reads CASSFLMGLNYEQYF. CDR3 bases: TGTGCCAGCAGCTTCCTGATGGGTCTGAACTACGAGCAGTACTTC. The variable domain in full, completed from reference TRBV7-8 and TRBJ2-7, reads GAGVSQSPRYKVAKRGQDVALRCDPISGHVSLFWYQQALGQGPEFLTYFQNEAQLDKSGLPSDRFFAERPEGSVSTLKIQRTQQEDSAVYLCASSFLMGLNYEQYFGPGTRLTVT.

This chain links TRBV6-5 with TRBJ1-5; D gene unclear. The CDR3 has 13 residues. Germline V CDR1 and CDR2: MNHEY, SVGAGI. Trimming cost V 4 bases and J 5 bases, with 9 bases left between them. CDR3 region: CASSSGPHQPQHF. The CDR3 region has the DNA TGTGCCAGCAGTTCCGGGCCCCATCAGCCCCAGCATTTT.

This clone was observed many times. The rearrangement uses TRBV21-1 and TRBJ2-7; the table's D call, TRBD1, was not checked against the DNA. TRBV21-1 is a documented pseudogene. This CDR3 has 15 amino acids. CDR3 amino acids: CASSKGRDRSYEQYF. CDR3 nucleotide sequence: TGTGCCAGCAGCAAAGGCCGGGACAGATCCTACGAGCAGTACTTC.

The V gene is TRBV18, the J gene TRBJ2-1, with unresolved D. V shed 3 bases and J shed 4 bases, with 4 bases lying between them. The CDR3 is 12 residues long. Germline V gene sequence: CDR1 KGHSH, CDR2 LQKENI. In DNA form, the CDR3 reads TGTGCCAGCTCACCTACTTACAATGAGCAGTTCTTC. Residues: CASSPTYNEQFF.